The clone carrying this TCR beta chain was found a few times. The data were obtained in a study of blood T cells in healthy people across ages. They isolated at least 6 million PBMCs from each sample. Germline V lookup: CDR1 LNHDA, CDR2 SQIVND (reference sequence). V was trimmed by 8 bases and J by 9 bases, leaving 20 bases between them. CDR3 length: 14 residues. Using a J-beta primer mix together with a sample-barcoded 5' primer, a second PCR was run for roughly 7 to 11 cycles. Every molecule of cDNA carried a tag from a template-switch adaptor with 12 random nucleotides. In TCRdb, the 5' RACE reads were re-called with MiXCR into one record per CDR3 protein. The sample holds hundreds of thousands of distinct CDR3 sequences; around 48% are singletons and the top ten take about a third.

The chain combines TRBV19 with TRBJ2-1, with D possibly being TRBD2 (6 bases). This sequence was found in a woman aged 55-70 years in good health. Source material: blood. The chain's CDR3 is CASEPGVGMGEQFF. DNA for the CDR3: TGTGCCAGTGAGCCGGGAGTAGGCATGGGTGAGCAGTTCTTC.